The 6 T cell receptor beta chains below all came from one sample that was sequenced in a study of OX40 agonist ivuxolimab in advanced cancers. Some clones are missing from TCRdb's copy, which holds only in-frame ones; the method was immunoSEQ multiplex PCR. The table has fewer than 40,000 clones, 82% seen once; the top ten hold 20% to 25%. Sequenced here: CD4+ or CD8+ T cells sorted from blood, sampled in a trial of the OX40 agonist ivuxolimab. The receptors derive from an adult with an advanced solid tumor such as melanoma, head and neck, liver or kidney cancer.

The V call is TRBV14, the J call TRBJ2-7; the D is unclear. The CDR3 spans 12 residues. In germline, CDR1 is SGHDN, CDR2 FVKESK. Trimming took off 1 base at V and 7 bases at J, with 8 bases between the two ends. CDR3 residues: CASSQVWGEQYF. The CDR3 DNA reads TGTGCCAGCAGCCAAGTCTGGGGAGAGCAGTACTTC. Variable domain in full (rest from reference TRBV14 and TRBJ2-7): EAGVTQFPSHSVIEKGQTVTLRCDPISGHDNLYWYRRVMGKEIKFLLHFVKESKQDESGMPNNRFLAERTGGTYSTLKVQPAELEDSGVYFCASSQVWGEQYFGPGTRLTVT.

The table lists this clone with a few counts. The chain links TRBV30 to TRBJ2-3; D may be TRBD2 (5 bases). The CDR3 contains 12 residues. CDR1 GTSNPN and CDR2 SVGIG come from the germline V gene (reference sequence). Between the trimmed V and J ends, which lost 5 bases and 1 base, there was a span of 7 bases. The CDR3 DNA follows: TGTGCCTGGGGGCGGGGCACAGATACGCAGTATTTT. As protein: CAWGRGTDTQYF.

V and J are TRBV29-1 and TRBJ2-3; D is possibly TRBD1 (6 bases). The germline CDR1 and CDR2 sequences are SQVTM and ANQGSEA. Trimming removed 3 bases at V and 1 base at J, with 14 bases between. This CDR3 region has 15 residues. The CDR3 loop reads CSVDGQPGGTDTQYF. CDR3 DNA sequence: TGCAGCGTTGATGGACAGCCTGGCGGCACAGATACGCAGTATTTT.

The chain joins TRBV29-1 to TRBJ1-1, with a tentative D call TRBD1 (5 bases). V was cut by 2 bases and J by 1 base, with 11 bases left in between. From germline, CDR1 is SQVTM and CDR2 ANQGSEA. The CDR3 is 14 residues long. The CDR3 coding sequence is TGCAGCGTTGAAAGACAGCAAAGGAACACTGAAGCTTTCTTT. Translating it yields CSVERQQRNTEAFF.

By its share, this clone is medium-sized (0.01 to 0.1%). The CDR3: CASSLRYRTEANYGYTF. DNA of the CDR3: TGTGCCAGCAGCTTAAGATATCGGACAGAAGCTAACTATGGCTACACCTTC. This sequence joins TRBV7-2 and TRBJ1-2, with D possibly TRBD1 on 6 matching bases. V was shortened by 2 bases and J by 0 bases, with 16 bases between the two germline ends. CDR3 length: 17 residues. Per the germline V gene, CDR1 is SGHTA and CDR2 is FQGNSA.

This chain joins TRBV7-2 and TRBJ2-7; D is ambiguous. V lost 1 base to trimming and J lost 3 bases, with 10 bases between them. CDR3 length: 14 residues. Germline V CDR1 and CDR2: SGHTA, FQGNSA. The CDR3 loop reads CASSLVQGLYEQYF. The CDR3 DNA follows: TGTGCCAGCAGCTTAGTTCAAGGGCTCTACGAGCAGTACTTC.